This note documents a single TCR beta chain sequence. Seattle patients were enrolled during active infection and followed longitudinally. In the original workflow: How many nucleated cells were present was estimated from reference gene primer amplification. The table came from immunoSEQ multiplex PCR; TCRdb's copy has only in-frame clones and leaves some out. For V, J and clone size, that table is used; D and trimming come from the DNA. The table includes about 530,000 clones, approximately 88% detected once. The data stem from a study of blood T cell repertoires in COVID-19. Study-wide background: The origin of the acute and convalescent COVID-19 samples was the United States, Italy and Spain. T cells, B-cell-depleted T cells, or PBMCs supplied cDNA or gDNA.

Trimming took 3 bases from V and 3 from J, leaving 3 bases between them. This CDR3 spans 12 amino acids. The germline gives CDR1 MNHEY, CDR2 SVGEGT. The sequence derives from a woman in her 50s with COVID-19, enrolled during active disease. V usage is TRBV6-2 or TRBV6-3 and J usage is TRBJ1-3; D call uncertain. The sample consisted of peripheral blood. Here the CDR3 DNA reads TGTGCCAGCAGTTATAGTGGAAACACCATATATTTT. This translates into CASSYSGNTIYF.